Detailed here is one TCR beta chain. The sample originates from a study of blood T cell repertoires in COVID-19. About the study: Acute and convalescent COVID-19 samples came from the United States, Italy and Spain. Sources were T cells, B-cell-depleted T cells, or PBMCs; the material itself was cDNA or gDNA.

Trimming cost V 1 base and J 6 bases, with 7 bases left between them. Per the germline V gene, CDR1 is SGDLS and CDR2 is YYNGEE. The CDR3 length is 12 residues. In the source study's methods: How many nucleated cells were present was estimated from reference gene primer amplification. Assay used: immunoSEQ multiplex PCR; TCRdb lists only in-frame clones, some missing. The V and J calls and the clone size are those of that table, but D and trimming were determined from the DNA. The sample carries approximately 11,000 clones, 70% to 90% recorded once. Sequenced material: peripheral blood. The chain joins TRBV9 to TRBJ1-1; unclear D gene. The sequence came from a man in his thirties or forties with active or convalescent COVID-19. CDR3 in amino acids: CASSVSGSEAFF. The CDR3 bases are TGTGCCAGCAGCGTATCGGGGTCTGAAGCTTTCTTT. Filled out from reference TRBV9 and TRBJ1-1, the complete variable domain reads DSGVTQTPKHLITATGQRVTLRCSPRSGDLSVYWYQQSLDQGLQFLIQYYNGEERAKGNILERFSAQQFPDLHSELNLSSLELGDSALYFCASSVSGSEAFFGQGTRLTVV.